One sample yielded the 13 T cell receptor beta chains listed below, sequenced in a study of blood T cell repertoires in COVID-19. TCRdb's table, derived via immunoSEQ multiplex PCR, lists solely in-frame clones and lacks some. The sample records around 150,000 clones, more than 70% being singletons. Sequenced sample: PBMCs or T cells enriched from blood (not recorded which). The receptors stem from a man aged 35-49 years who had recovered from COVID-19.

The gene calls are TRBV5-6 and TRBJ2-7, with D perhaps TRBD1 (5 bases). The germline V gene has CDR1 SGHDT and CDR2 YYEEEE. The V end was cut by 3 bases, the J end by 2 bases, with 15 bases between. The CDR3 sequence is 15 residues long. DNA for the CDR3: TGTGCCAGCAGCTCGGAGACAGTTGACCCCTACGAGCAGTACTTC. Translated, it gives CASSSETVDPYEQYF.

The CDR3 bases are TGTGCCAGTAGTCCCCTGACGACAGGGTCCGCGCTCGAGCAGTACTTC. Its translation: CASSPLTTGSALEQYF. The chain joins TRBV19 to TRBJ2-7; 7 bases match TRBD1. Germline V gene data show CDR1 as LNHDA and CDR2 as SQIVND (reference sequence). CDR3 length: 16 residues. The V gene end was trimmed by 5 bases and the J gene end by 6 bases; junction bases not matched to a gene: 16.

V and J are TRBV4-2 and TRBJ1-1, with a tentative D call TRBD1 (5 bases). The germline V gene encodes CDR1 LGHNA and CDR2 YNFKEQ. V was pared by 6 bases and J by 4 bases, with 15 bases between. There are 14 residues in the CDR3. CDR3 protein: CASRQGGRGTEAFF. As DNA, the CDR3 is TGTGCCAGCAGGCAGGGAGGGAGGGGCACTGAAGCTTTCTTT.

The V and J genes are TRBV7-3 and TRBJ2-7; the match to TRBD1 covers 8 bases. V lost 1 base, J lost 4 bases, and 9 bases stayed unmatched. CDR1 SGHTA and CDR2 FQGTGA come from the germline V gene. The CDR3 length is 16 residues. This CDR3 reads CASSLKFGDRTYEQYF. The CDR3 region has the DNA TGTGCCAGCAGCTTAAAATTCGGGGACAGGACTTACGAGCAGTACTTC.

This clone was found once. CDR3 nucleotide sequence: TGTGCCGCACAGGGGGCTCTTGGCTACACCTTC. Translation: CAAQGALGYTF. The rearrangement links TRBV30 to TRBJ1-2; 9 bases map to TRBD1. This CDR3 spans 11 amino acids. The J segment lost 7 bases and the V segment lost 8 bases, leaving 5 bases of the junction unmatched. Germline V CDR1 and CDR2: GTSNPN, SVGIG (reference sequence).

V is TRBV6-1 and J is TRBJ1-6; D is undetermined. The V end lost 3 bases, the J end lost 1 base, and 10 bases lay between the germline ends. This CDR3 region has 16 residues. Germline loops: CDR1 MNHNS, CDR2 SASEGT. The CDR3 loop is CASSDPGNSYNSPLHF. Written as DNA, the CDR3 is TGTGCCAGCAGTGACCCCGGGAATTCCTATAATTCACCCCTCCACTTT.

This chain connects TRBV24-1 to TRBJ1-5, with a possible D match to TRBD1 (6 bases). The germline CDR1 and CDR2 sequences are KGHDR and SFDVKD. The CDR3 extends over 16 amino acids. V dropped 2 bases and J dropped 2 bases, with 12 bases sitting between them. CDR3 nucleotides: TGTGCCACCAGTGATTACAGGGCAGCCGGCAATCAGCCCCAGCATTTT. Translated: CATSDYRAAGNQPQHF.

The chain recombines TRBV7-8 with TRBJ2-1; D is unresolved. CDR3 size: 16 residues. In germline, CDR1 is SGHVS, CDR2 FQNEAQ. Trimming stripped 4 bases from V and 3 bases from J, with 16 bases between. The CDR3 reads CASSSYSPLGYNEQFF. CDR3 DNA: TGTGCCAGCAGCTCCTATAGCCCCTTGGGCTACAATGAGCAGTTCTTC.

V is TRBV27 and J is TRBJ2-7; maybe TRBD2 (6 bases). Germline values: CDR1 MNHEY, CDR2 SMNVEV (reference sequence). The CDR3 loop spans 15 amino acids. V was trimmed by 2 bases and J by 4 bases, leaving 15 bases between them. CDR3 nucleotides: TGTGCCAGCAGTTTACGGGGAGGCTTGGGTTACGAGCAGTACTTC. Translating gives CASSLRGGLGYEQYF.

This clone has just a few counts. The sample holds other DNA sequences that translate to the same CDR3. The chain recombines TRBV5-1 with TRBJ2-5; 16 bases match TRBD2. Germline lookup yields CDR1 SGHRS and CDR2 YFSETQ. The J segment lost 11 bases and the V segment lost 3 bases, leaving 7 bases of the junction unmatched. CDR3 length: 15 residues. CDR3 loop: CASSSLGTSGGAQYF. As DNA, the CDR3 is TGCGCCAGCAGCTCCCTGGGGACTAGCGGGGGGGCACAGTACTTC.

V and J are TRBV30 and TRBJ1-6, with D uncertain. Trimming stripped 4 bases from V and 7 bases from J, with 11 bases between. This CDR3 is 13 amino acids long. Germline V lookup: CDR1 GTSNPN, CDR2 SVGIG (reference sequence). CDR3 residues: CAWTTIRNSPLHF. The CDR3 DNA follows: TGTGCCTGGACCACTATAAGAAATTCACCCCTCCACTTT.

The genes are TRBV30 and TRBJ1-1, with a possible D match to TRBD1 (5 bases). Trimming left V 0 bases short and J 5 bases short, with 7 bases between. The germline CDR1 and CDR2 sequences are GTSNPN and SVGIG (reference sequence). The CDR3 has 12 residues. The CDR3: CAWSVQETEAFF. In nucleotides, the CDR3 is TGTGCCTGGAGTGTACAGGAGACTGAAGCTTTCTTT.

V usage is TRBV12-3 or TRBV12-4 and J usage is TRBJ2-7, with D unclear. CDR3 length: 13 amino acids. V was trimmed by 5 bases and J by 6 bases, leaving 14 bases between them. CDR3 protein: CASSLTPTGEQYF. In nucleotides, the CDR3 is TGTGCCAGCAGTCTTACTCCAACGGGCGAGCAGTACTTC.